This T cell receptor (beta chain) appears in the sequencing data of a study of regulatory T cells in long-lasting Graves disease. Broader study findings: TCR diversity was lower in persistent Graves' patients than in newly diagnosed ones.

As regards this clonotype: Its matching antigen is unknown. This clone may be a read error of a much larger clone one base away.

The CDR3 contains 18 residues. The V and J ends lost 6 bases and 2 bases respectively, with 25 bases between them. Specified time point: persistent/refractory GD, antithyroid drugs over 5 years with positive TRAb. PBMCs were the source of the RNA used for TCR sequencing. Building of the TCR beta libraries involved iRepertoire HTBI primers and Arm-PCR of CDR3 regions. TCRdb ran MiXCR on the multiplex PCR reads and lists one entry per CDR3 protein. Of roughly 430,000 distinct CDR3 sequences in the sample, over 20% were seen once. The clonotype originates from a female donor with Graves disease. The V and J genes are TRBV12-3 or TRBV12-4 and TRBJ2-5; a possible D gene is TRBD1 (8 bases). Sequences were derived from peripheral blood mononuclear cells (PBMCs), sampled when the disease was refractory, from a patient treated with antithyroid drugs. The CDR3 DNA follows: TGTGCCAGCAGCCACCGGGGGGCGGGACAGGCCGCACAAGAGACCCAGTACTTC. It is translated as CASSHRGAGQAAQETQYF.